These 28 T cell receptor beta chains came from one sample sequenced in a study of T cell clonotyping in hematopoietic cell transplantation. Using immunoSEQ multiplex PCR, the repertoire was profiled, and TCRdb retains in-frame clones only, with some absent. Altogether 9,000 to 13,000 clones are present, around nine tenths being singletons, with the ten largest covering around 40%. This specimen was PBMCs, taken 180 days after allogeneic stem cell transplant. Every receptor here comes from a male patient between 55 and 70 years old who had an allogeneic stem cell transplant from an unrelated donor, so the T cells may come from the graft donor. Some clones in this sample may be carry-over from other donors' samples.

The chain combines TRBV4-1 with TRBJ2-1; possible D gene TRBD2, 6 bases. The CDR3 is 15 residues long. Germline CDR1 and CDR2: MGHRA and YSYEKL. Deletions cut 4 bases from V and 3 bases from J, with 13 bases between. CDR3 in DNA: TGCGCCAGCAGCCGGGGGGAAAATGTCTACAATGAGCAGTTCTTC. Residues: CASSRGENVYNEQFF.

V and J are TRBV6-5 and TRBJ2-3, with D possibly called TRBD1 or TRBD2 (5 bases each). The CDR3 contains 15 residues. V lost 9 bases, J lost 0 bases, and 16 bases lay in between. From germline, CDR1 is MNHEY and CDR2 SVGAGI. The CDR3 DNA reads TGTGCCAGTCCGACCGGGGCAGGGAGCACAGATACGCAGTATTTT. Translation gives CASPTGAGSTDTQYF.

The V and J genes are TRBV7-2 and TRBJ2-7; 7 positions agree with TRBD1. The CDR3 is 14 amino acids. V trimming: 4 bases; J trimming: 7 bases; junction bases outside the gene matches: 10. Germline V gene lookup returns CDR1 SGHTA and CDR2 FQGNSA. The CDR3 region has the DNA TGTGCCAGCAGCTCCCCGGGACAGTTTGTGGAGCAGTACTTC. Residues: CASSSPGQFVEQYF.

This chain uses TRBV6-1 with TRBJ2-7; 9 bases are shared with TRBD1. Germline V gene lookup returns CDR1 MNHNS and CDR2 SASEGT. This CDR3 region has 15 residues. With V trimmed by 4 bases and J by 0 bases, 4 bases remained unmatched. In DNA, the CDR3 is TGTGCCAGCAGTGCAGAGACAGGGGGCTCCTACGAGCAGTACTTC. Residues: CASSAETGGSYEQYF.

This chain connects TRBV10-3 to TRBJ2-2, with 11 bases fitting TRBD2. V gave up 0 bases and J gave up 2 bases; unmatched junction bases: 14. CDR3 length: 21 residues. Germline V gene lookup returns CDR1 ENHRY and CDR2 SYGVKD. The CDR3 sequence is CAISESILAATSGDNTGELFF. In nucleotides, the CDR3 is TGTGCCATCAGTGAGTCGATACTCGCCGCGACTAGCGGGGACAACACCGGGGAGCTGTTTTTT.

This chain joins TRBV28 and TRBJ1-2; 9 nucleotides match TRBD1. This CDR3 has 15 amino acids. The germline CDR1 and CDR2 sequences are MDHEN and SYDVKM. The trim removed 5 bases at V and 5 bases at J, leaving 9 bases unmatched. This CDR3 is CASSAGDRVGYGYTF. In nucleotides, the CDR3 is TGTGCCAGCAGTGCCGGGGACAGGGTGGGGTATGGCTACACCTTC.

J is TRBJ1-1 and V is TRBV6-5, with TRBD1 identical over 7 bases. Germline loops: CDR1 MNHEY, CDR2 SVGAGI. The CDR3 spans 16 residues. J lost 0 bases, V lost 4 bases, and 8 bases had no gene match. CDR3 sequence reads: CASSSNLGTVNTEAFF. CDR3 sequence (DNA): TGTGCCAGCAGTTCTAACCTAGGGACAGTGAACACTGAAGCTTTCTTT.

The CDR3 region is CASSQEGGRGEQYF. Written as DNA, the CDR3 is TGCGCCAGCAGCCAGGAGGGTGGCAGGGGGGAGCAGTACTTC. V usage is TRBV4-3 and J usage is TRBJ2-7, with D perhaps TRBD1 (7 bases). Germline-derived CDR1 and CDR2 are LGHNA and YSLEER. Trimming pared 3 bases from V and 7 bases from J, leaving 16 bases between. The CDR3 consists of 14 residues.

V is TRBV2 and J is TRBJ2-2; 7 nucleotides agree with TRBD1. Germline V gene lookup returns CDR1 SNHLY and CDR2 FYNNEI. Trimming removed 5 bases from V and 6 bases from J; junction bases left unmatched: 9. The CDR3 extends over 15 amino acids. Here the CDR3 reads CASSMGQIMPGELFF. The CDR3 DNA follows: TGTGCCAGCAGTATGGGACAGATTATGCCCGGGGAGCTGTTTTTT.

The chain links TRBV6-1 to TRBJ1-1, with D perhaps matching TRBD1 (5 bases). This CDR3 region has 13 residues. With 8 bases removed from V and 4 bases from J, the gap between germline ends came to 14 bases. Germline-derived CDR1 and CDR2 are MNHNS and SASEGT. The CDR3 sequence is CASGRTPGTEAFF. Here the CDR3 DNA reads TGTGCCAGCGGAAGGACACCCGGCACTGAAGCTTTCTTT.

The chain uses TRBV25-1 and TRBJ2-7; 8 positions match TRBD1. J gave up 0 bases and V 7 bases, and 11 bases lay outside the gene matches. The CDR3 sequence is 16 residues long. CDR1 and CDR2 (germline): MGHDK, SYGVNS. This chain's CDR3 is CASIPSGGQDSYEQYF. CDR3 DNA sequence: TGTGCCAGCATTCCCTCAGGGGGACAGGACTCCTACGAGCAGTACTTC.

The chain's CDR3 is CASSPAWGGETYEQYF. The CDR3, as DNA: TGCGCCAGCAGCCCAGCGTGGGGGGGCGAAACGTACGAGCAGTACTTC. The rearrangement links TRBV5-1 to TRBJ2-7; weak D call: TRBD2 (7 bases). CDR1 is SGHRS, CDR2 YFSETQ, per germline. This CDR3 is 16 amino acids long. The V gene lost 4 bases and the J gene lost 4 bases, with 21 bases spanning the gap.

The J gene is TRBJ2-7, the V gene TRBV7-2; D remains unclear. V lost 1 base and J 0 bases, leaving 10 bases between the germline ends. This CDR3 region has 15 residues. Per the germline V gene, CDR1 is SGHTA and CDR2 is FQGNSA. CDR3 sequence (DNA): TGTGCCAGCAGCTTAGGGTACAGTATCTCCTACGAGCAGTACTTC. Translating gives CASSLGYSISYEQYF.

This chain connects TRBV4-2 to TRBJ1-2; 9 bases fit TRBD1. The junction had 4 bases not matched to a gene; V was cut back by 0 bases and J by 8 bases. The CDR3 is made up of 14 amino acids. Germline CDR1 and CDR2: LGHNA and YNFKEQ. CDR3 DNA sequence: TGTGCCAGCAGCCAAGATTTCGGGACAGGGGGCTACACCTTC. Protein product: CASSQDFGTGGYTF.

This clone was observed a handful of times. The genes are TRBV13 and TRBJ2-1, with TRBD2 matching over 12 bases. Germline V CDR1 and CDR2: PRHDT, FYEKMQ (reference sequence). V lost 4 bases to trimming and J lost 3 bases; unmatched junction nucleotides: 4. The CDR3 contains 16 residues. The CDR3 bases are TGTGCCAGCAGCTCCTGGACTAGCGGGAACTACAATGAGCAGTTCTTC. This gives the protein CASSSWTSGNYNEQFF.

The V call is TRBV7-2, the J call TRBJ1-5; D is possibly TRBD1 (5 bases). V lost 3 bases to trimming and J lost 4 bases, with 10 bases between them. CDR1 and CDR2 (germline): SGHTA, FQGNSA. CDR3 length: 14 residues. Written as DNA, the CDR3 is TGTGCCAGCAGCTTGGGGGACGGTAATCAGCCCCAGCATTTT. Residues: CASSLGDGNQPQHF. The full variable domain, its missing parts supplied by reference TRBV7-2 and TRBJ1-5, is GAGVSQSPSNKVTEKGKDVELRCDPISGHTALYWYRQSLGQGLEFLIYFQGNSAPDKSGLPSDRFSAERTGGSVSTLTIQRTQQEDSAVYLCASSLGDGNQPQHFGDGTRLSIL.

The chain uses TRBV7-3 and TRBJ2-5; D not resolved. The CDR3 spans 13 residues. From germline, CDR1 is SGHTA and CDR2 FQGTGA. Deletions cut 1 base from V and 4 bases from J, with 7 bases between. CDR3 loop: CASSLILGETQYF. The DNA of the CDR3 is TGTGCCAGCAGCTTAATCCTTGGAGAGACCCAGTACTTC.

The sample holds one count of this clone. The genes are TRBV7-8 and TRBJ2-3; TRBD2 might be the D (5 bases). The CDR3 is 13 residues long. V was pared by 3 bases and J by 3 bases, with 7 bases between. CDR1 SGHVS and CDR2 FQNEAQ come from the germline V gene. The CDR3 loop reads CASSFRGTDTQYF. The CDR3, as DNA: TGTGCCAGCAGCTTTAGAGGGACAGATACGCAGTATTTT.

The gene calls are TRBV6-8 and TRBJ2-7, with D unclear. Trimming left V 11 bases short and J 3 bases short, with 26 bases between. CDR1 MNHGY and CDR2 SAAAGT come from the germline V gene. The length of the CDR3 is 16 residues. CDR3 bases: TGTGCCGGCCCTTCGCCCATCCCTTGGGCCGACTACGAGCAGTACTTC. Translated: CAGPSPIPWADYEQYF.

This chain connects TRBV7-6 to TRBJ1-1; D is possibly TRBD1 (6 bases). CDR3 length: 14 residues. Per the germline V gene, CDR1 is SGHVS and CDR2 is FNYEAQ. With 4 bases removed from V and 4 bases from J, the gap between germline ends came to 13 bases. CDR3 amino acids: CASSSQGGSTEAFF. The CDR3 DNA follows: TGTGCCAGCAGCTCACAGGGAGGAAGCACTGAAGCTTTCTTT.

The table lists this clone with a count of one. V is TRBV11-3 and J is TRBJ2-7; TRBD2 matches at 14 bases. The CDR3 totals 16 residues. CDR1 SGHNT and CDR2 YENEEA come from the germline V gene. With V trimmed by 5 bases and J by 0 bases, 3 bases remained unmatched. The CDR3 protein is CASSPGLAGGSYEQYF. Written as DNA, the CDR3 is TGTGCCAGCAGCCCCGGACTAGCGGGGGGCTCCTACGAGCAGTACTTC. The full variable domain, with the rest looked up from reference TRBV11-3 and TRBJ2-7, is EAGVVQSPRYKIIEKKQPVAFWCNPISGHNTLYWYLQNLGQGPELLIRYENEEAVDDSQLPKDRFSAERLKGVDSTLKIQPAELGDSAVYLCASSPGLAGGSYEQYFGPGTRLTVT.

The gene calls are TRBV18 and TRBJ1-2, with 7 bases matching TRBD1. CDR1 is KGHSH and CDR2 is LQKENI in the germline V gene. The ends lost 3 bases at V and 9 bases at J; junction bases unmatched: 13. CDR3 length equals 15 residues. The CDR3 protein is CASSPGQQIGSSYTF. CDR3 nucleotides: TGTGCCAGCTCACCGGGACAGCAGATCGGGTCCAGCTACACCTTC.

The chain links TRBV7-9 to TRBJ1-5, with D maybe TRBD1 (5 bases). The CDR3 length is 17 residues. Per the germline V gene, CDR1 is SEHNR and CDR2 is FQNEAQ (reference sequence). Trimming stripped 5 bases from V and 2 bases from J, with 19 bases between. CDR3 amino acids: CASSHSPRESGNQPQHF. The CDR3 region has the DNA TGTGCCAGCAGCCACTCCCCCAGGGAATCTGGCAATCAGCCCCAGCATTTT. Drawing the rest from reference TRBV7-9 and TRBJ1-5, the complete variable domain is DTGVSQNPRHKITKRGQNVTFRCDPISEHNRLYWYRQTLGQGPEFLTYFQNEAQLEKSRLLSDRFSAERPKGSFSTLEIQRTEQGDSAMYLCASSHSPRESGNQPQHFGDGTRLSIL.

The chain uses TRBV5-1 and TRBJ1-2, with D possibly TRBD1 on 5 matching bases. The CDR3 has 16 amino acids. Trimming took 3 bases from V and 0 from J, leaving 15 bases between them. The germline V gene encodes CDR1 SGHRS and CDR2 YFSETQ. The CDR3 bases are TGCGCCAGCAGCTCGGACATCACTACGGCTAACTATGGCTACACCTTC. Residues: CASSSDITTANYGYTF.

The CDR3 loop is CASSLQPGGYTDTQYF. CDR3 in DNA: TGTGCCAGCAGTTTACAGCCAGGGGGGTATACAGATACGCAGTATTTT. The chain links TRBV27 to TRBJ2-3; TRBD1 might be the D (7 bases). Deletions cut 2 bases from V and 3 bases from J, with 15 bases between. The CDR3 loop spans 16 amino acids. Germline CDR1 is MNHEY and CDR2 is SMNVEV (reference sequence).

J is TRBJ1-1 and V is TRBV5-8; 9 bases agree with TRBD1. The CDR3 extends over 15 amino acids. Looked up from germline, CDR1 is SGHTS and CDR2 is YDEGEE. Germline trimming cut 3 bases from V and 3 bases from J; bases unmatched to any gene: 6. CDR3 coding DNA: TGTGCCAGCAGCTCGGAAACAGGGGGCTACACTGAAGCTTTCTTT. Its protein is CASSSETGGYTEAFF.

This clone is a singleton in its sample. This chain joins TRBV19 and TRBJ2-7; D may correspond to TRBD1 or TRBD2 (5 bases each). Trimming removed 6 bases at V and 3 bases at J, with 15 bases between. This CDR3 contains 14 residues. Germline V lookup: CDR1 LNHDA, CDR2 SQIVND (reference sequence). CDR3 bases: TGTGCCAGTAGGAGCGGACATTCCGACTACGAGCAGTACTTC. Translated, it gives CASRSGHSDYEQYF.

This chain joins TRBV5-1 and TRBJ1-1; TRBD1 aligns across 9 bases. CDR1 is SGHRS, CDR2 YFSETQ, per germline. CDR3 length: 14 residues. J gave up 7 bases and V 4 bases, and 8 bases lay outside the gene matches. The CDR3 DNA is TGCGCCAGCAGCCCCCAGGACAGGGGCAGTGAAGCTTTCTTT. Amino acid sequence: CASSPQDRGSEAFF.